Following are 10 T cell receptor beta chains from one sample sequenced in a study of blood T cells in healthy people across ages. The use of a sample-barcoded 5' primer and a J-beta primer mix characterized a second PCR of about 7 to 12 cycles. In TCRdb, the 5' RACE reads were re-called with MiXCR into one record per CDR3 protein. The sample consists of about 640,000 distinct CDR3 sequences, around three fifths of them appearing once. The sample consisted of blood. The origin of the receptors is a man in his fifties or sixties in good health.

The rearrangement links TRBV21-1 to TRBJ2-1; the table names TRBD1, a call not compared with the DNA. TRBV21-1 is annotated as a pseudogene. The CDR3 runs to 15 residues. CDR3 coding DNA: TGTGCCAGCACCAAGGACAGGGGGTTCTACAATGAGCAGTTCTTC. This translates into CASTKDRGFYNEQFF.

This chain links TRBV14 with TRBJ2-1; D unclear. From germline, CDR1 is SGHDN and CDR2 FVKESK. Trimming cost V 1 base and J 7 bases, with 11 bases left between them. The CDR3 is 14 residues long. The CDR3 coding sequence is TGTGCCAGCAGCCAAGGTGTGTCAATAAATGAGCAGTTCTTC. As protein: CASSQGVSINEQFF.

J is TRBJ1-2 and V is TRBV6-1; 7 bases align to TRBD1. With V trimmed by 4 bases and J by 7 bases, 9 bases remained unmatched. Germline loops: CDR1 MNHNS, CDR2 SASEGT. The CDR3 is 14 amino acids. CDR3 loop: CASSASGQAGGYTF. The CDR3 DNA is TGTGCCAGCAGTGCCTCTGGACAGGCTGGTGGCTACACCTTC.

V and J are TRBV20-1 and TRBJ2-5; TRBD2 matches 8 bases. V shed 3 bases, J shed 2 bases, and the junction held 8 bases outside the gene matches. CDR3 length equals 15 residues. Per germline, CDR1 DFQATT and CDR2 SNEGSKA (reference sequence). The CDR3 reads CSASVASGQQETQYF. DNA for the CDR3: TGCAGTGCTAGTGTGGCTAGCGGGCAGCAAGAGACCCAGTACTTC.

The chain carries TRBV4-3 and TRBJ2-1; 11 bases are a match to TRBD2. The DNA end favors TRBJ2-7, so the J call may be wrong. The CDR3 has 16 residues. The germline V gene encodes CDR1 LGHNA and CDR2 YSLEER. The CDR3 bases are TGCGCCAGCAGCCAAGATGGGGCTAGCGGGAGGTACGAGCAGTACTTC. Translating gives CASSQDGASGRYEQYF.

This chain uses TRBV4-2 with TRBJ1-2, with a weak D call TRBD1 (6 bases). The CDR3 totals 14 residues. In germline, CDR1 is LGHNA, CDR2 YNFKEQ. V was cut by 1 base and J by 3 bases, with 9 bases left in between. The CDR3 here is CASSQVGGDYGYTF. The CDR3 DNA is TGTGCCAGCAGCCAAGTAGGGGGTGACTATGGCTACACCTTC.

This chain connects TRBV6-6 to TRBJ2-5; 9 bases are shared with TRBD2. In germline, CDR1 is MNHNY, CDR2 SVGAGI (reference sequence). V shed 0 bases and J 0 bases; nucleotides not matched to a gene: 5. The CDR3 contains 17 residues. The CDR3 loop reads CASSYSETSGYQETQYF. In DNA form, the CDR3 reads TGTGCCAGCAGTTACTCGGAAACTAGCGGGTACCAAGAGACCCAGTACTTC.

The rearrangement links TRBV3-1 to TRBJ2-1; the match to TRBD2 covers 7 bases. The CDR3 loop spans 14 amino acids. CDR1 and CDR2 (germline): LGHDT, YNNKEL (reference sequence). The V gene end was trimmed by 0 bases and the J gene end by 11 bases; junction bases not matched to a gene: 7. The CDR3 loop is CASSQDRASGKQFF. The CDR3 DNA sequence: TGTGCCAGCAGCCAAGATCGGGCTAGCGGAAAGCAGTTCTTC.

This clonotype was counted a single time. The gene calls are TRBV20-1 and TRBJ2-7, with D perhaps TRBD1 or TRBD2 (6 bases each). Trimming removed 3 bases from V and 4 bases from J, with 13 bases in between. Germline CDR1 is DFQATT and CDR2 is SNEGSKA (reference sequence). The CDR3 runs 13 residues. CDR3 nucleotide sequence: TGCAGTGCTAGTCCCCCGGGGGCATACGAGCAGTACTTC. It encodes CSASPPGAYEQYF.

The J gene is TRBJ2-7, the V gene TRBV6-2 or TRBV6-3; D call uncertain. The CDR3 covers 13 residues. V was pared by 2 bases and J by 3 bases, with 8 bases between. Germline V gene data show CDR1 as MNHEY and CDR2 as SVGEGT. The chain's CDR3 is CASSYDTYYEQYF. CDR3 DNA: TGTGCCAGCAGTTACGACACCTACTACGAGCAGTACTTC.